The subject of this entry is one T cell receptor beta chain. How the authors handled the data: Quantification of nucleated cells was approximated via reference gene primer amplification. Repertoires were generated with immunoSEQ multiplex PCR, while TCRdb's copy carries only in-frame clones and drops some. Clonal size and the V and J genes are those of that table, whereas D and trimming came from the DNA. The table has tens of thousands of clones, around three quarters seen once. V shed 3 bases and J 7 bases; nucleotides not matched to a gene: 5. Germline CDR1 reads SGHDT; CDR2 reads YYEEEE. This CDR3 has 13 amino acids. The data stem from a study of blood T cell repertoires in COVID-19. Study overall: The United States, Italy and Spain provided the acute and convalescent COVID-19 samples. From T cells, B-cell-depleted T cells, or PBMCs came the material, which was cDNA or gDNA.

The sequenced sample consisted of peripheral blood. The chain is built from TRBV5-6 and TRBJ1-1, with 8 bases identical to TRBD1. This TCR derives from a woman of 80 years or more with acute or convalescent COVID-19. The chain's CDR3 is CASSWTGRNEAFF. CDR3 DNA: TGTGCCAGCAGCTGGACAGGGAGGAATGAAGCTTTCTTT.